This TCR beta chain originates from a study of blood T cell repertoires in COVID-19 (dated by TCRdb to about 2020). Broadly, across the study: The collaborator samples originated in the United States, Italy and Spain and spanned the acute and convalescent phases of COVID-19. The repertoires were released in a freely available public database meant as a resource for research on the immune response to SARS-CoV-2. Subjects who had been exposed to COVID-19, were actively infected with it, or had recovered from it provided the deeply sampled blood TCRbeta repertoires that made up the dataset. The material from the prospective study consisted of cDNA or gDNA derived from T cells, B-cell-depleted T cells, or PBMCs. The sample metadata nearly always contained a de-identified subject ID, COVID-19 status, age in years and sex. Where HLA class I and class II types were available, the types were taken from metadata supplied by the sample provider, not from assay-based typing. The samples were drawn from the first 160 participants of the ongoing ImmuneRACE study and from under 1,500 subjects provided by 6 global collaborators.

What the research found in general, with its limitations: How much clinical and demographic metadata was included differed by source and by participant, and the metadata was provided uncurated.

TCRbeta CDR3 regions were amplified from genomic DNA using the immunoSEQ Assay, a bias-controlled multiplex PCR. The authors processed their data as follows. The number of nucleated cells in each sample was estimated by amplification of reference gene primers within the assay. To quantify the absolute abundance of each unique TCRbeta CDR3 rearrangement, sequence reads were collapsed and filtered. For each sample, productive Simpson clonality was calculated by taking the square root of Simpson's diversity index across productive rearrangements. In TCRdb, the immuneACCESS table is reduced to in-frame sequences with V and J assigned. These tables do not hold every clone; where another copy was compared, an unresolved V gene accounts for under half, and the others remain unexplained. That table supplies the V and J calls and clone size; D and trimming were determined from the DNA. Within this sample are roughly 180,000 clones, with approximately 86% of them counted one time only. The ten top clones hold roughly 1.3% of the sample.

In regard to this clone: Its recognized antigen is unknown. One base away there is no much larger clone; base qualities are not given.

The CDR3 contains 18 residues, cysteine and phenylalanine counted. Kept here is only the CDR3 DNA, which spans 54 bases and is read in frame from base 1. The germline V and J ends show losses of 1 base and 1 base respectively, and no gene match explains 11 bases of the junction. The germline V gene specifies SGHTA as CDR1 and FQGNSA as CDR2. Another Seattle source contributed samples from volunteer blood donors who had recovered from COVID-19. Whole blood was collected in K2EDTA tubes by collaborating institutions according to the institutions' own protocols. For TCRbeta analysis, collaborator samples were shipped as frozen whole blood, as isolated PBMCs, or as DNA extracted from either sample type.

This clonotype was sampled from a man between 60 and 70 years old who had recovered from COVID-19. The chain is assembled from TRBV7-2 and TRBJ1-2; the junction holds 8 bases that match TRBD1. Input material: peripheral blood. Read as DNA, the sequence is TGTGCCAGCAGCTTAGTCGGACAGGGATTTTCCCATAACTATGGCTACACCTTC. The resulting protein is CASSLVGQGFSHNYGYTF.